One sample yielded the 26 T cell receptor beta chains listed below, sequenced in a study of T cell changes during pregnancy in multiple sclerosis. Using immunoSEQ multiplex PCR, the repertoire was profiled, and TCRdb retains in-frame clones only, with some absent. The table lists tens of thousands of clones, more than 85% of them singletons. The sequenced sample was CD4+ T cells from peripheral blood mononuclear cells, obtained in the third trimester of pregnancy. All receptors derive from a female donor with multiple sclerosis, enrolled in a pregnancy study.

The rearrangement uses TRBV7-9 and TRBJ2-3; no definite D call. The CDR3 length is 13 residues. Looked up from germline, CDR1 is SEHNR and CDR2 is FQNEAQ (reference sequence). V gave up 1 base and J gave up 6 bases, with 8 bases separating them. As DNA, the CDR3 is TGTGCCAGCAGCTTAGTGATCGGGGATACGCAGTATTTT. This sequence encodes CASSLVIGDTQYF.

The rearrangement links TRBV5-1 to TRBJ1-4; unclear D gene. Trimming took 2 bases from V and 3 from J, leaving 8 bases between them. The CDR3 sequence is 14 residues long. Looked up from germline, CDR1 is SGHRS and CDR2 is YFSETQ. As DNA, the CDR3 is TGCGCCAGCAGCTTCCGACTGCCTAATGAAAAACTGTTTTTT. It yields the protein CASSFRLPNEKLFF.

For the CDR3, the DNA is TGTGCCAGCAGCCGATTTGGGGCCAGTGTCTTTCCCCTCCACTTT. Its protein is CASSRFGASVFPLHF. The V call is TRBV13, the J call TRBJ1-6; TRBD1 might be the D (5 bases). This CDR3 is built from 15 residues. Looked up from germline, CDR1 is PRHDT and CDR2 is FYEKMQ (reference sequence). V was shortened by 5 bases and J by 13 bases, with 21 bases between the two germline ends. The full variable domain, in which reference TRBV13 and TRBJ1-6 provide the parts outside the CDR3, is AAGVIQSPRHLIKEKRETATLKCYPIPRHDTVYWYQQGPGQDPQFLISFYEKMQSDKGSIPDRFSAQQFSDYHSELNMSSLELGDSALYFCASSRFGASVFPLHFGNGTRLTVT.

The chain is built from TRBV5-1 and TRBJ2-2, with 9 bases matching TRBD2. The CDR3 has 16 residues. The junction had 9 bases not matched to a gene; V was cut back by 4 bases and J by 5 bases. Germline V gives CDR1 SGHRS, CDR2 YFSETQ. CDR3 bases: TGCGCCAGCAGCCCGCTGGCGGGGGGGAGAACCGGGGAGCTGTTTTTT. This translates into CASSPLAGGRTGELFF.

This chain connects TRBV27 to TRBJ1-6, with no clear D. V was pared by 4 bases and J by 13 bases, with 14 bases between. The length of the CDR3 is 13 residues. CDR1 MNHEY and CDR2 SMNVEV come from the germline V gene (reference sequence). The CDR3 region has the DNA TGTGCCAGCAGTTACGGAGGATCGAACCCCCTCCACTTT. Translation gives CASSYGGSNPLHF.

The chain employs TRBV5-6 and TRBJ2-7; D might be TRBD1 (5 bases). There are 14 residues in the CDR3. Germline assignment: CDR1 SGHDT and CDR2 YYEEEE. Between the trimmed V and J ends, which lost 0 bases and 2 bases, there was a span of 9 bases. The CDR3 sequence is CASSLEMTAYEQYF. CDR3 bases: TGTGCCAGCAGCTTGGAGATGACAGCCTACGAGCAGTACTTC.

The chain has TRBV5-1 and TRBJ2-3, with TRBD2 identical over 10 bases. Trimming cost V 3 bases and J 2 bases; bases outside gene matches: 6. Germline V gene lookup returns CDR1 SGHRS and CDR2 YFSETQ. The CDR3 extends over 16 amino acids. The CDR3 coding sequence is TGCGCCAGCAGCTCCGGGACTAGCGACTTCACAGATACGCAGTATTTT. This translates into CASSSGTSDFTDTQYF.

V usage is TRBV4-3 and J usage is TRBJ2-2; TRBD2 matches 8 bases. CDR1 and CDR2 from the germline V gene are LGHNA and YSLEER. The junction had 6 bases not matched to a gene; V was cut back by 1 base and J by 2 bases. The CDR3 extends over 17 amino acids. CDR3 nucleotides: TGCGCCAGCAGCCAAGGGGATACTAGCGGCAACACCGGGGAGCTGTTTTTT. Amino acid sequence: CASSQGDTSGNTGELFF.

V usage is TRBV14 and J usage is TRBJ1-4; 8 bases match TRBD1. This CDR3 contains 16 residues. Germline loops: CDR1 SGHDN, CDR2 FVKESK. V gave up 2 bases and J gave up 5 bases; unmatched junction bases: 7. The CDR3 region is CASSQLGQGSNEKLFF. In DNA, the CDR3 is TGTGCCAGCAGCCAACTCGGACAGGGCTCAAATGAAAAACTGTTTTTT. Based on the CDR3 plus reference TRBV14 and TRBJ1-4, the full variable domain is EAGVTQFPSHSVIEKGQTVTLRCDPISGHDNLYWYRRVMGKEIKFLLHFVKESKQDESGMPNNRFLAERTGGTYSTLKVQPAELEDSGVYFCASSQLGQGSNEKLFFGSGTQLSVL.

Judged by abundance, this clone is medium-sized (0.01 to 0.1%). The V gene is TRBV29-1, the J gene TRBJ1-5, with D tentatively TRBD1 (6 bases). V was cut by 4 bases and J by 3 bases, with 7 bases left in between. CDR1 SQVTM and CDR2 ANQGSEA come from the germline V gene. CDR3 length equals 12 residues. For the CDR3, the DNA is TGCAGCGTTGGACAGGACAATCAGCCCCAGCATTTT. Translation: CSVGQDNQPQHF.

V usage is TRBV11-2 and J usage is TRBJ2-6; the D gene is possibly TRBD1 (5 bases). The CDR3 loop spans 16 amino acids. From germline, CDR1 is SGHAT and CDR2 FQNNGV. Trimming shortened V by 2 bases and J by 5 bases, and 13 bases separated the two germline ends. CDR3: CASSLSFQGRANVLTF. CDR3 in DNA: TGTGCCAGCAGCTTAAGCTTCCAGGGCAGGGCCAACGTCCTGACTTTC.

V usage is TRBV30 and J usage is TRBJ2-2, with TRBD2 as a possible D gene (5 bases). Germline V gene data show CDR1 as GTSNPN and CDR2 as SVGIG (reference sequence). This CDR3 contains 14 residues. Trimming took 4 bases from V and 4 from J, leaving 13 bases between them. CDR3 sequence: CAWIPSMGTGELFF. Written as DNA, the CDR3 is TGTGCCTGGATTCCTAGCATGGGCACCGGGGAGCTGTTTTTT.

This clone came up a few times. V and J are TRBV19 and TRBJ1-1, with D perhaps TRBD1 (6 bases). CDR1 LNHDA and CDR2 SQIVND come from the germline V gene (reference sequence). This CDR3 comprises 14 residues. The ends were cut back, 10 bases at V and 0 bases at J, with 15 bases in the middle. Here the CDR3 reads CATNHGQMNTEAFF. The CDR3 DNA reads as TGTGCCACCAACCACGGACAGATGAACACTGAAGCTTTCTTT.

The V call is TRBV7-9, the J call TRBJ2-1; TRBD2 is a possible D gene (5 bases). The CDR3 covers 16 residues. Germline CDR1 and CDR2: SEHNR and FQNEAQ (reference sequence). V shed 1 base and J shed 0 bases, with 10 bases lying between them. For the CDR3, the DNA is TGTGCCAGCAGCTTAGGCAGCGGACTCTCCTACAATGAGCAGTTCTTC. Amino acids: CASSLGSGLSYNEQFF.

The chain links TRBV28 to TRBJ1-2; D is perhaps TRBD1 (6 bases). V lost 2 bases to trimming and J lost 6 bases, with 19 bases between them. In germline, CDR1 is MDHEN, CDR2 SYDVKM. The CDR3 runs 16 residues. DNA of the CDR3: TGTGCCAGCAGTTTAATGACGCGGGGGCGCAATAATGGCTACACCTTC. This translates into CASSLMTRGRNNGYTF.

This clone was picked up one time. This rearrangement joins TRBV6-1 to TRBJ2-7; D perhaps matches TRBD1 (6 bases). CDR3 length: 20 residues. The V gene lost 4 bases and the J gene lost 1 base, with 29 bases spanning the gap. The germline V gene has CDR1 MNHNS and CDR2 SASEGT. Here the CDR3 reads CASSVGPSAPLRDKSYEQYF. CDR3 DNA: TGTGCCAGCAGTGTTGGTCCCTCCGCCCCCCTCCGGGACAAATCCTACGAGCAGTACTTC.

This chain connects TRBV6-1 to TRBJ2-2, with 12 bases fitting TRBD2. CDR1 and CDR2 from the germline V gene are MNHNS and SASEGT. The CDR3 has 15 residues. After removal of 5 bases from V and 7 bases from J, the junction contained 5 bases not matched to a gene. CDR3 in amino acids: CASSWTSGTGGELFF. CDR3 nucleotide sequence: TGTGCCAGCAGTTGGACTAGCGGGACCGGCGGGGAGCTGTTTTTT.

The chain recombines TRBV30 with TRBJ1-3; D is ambiguous. V lost 4 bases and J 4 bases, leaving 5 bases between the germline ends. The CDR3 covers 11 residues. Per germline, CDR1 GTSNPN and CDR2 SVGIG (reference sequence). This CDR3 reads CAWMRGNTIYF. The CDR3 DNA reads TGTGCCTGGATGCGGGGAAACACCATATATTTT.

The rearrangement links TRBV6-6 to TRBJ2-3; a possible D gene is TRBD2 (6 bases). V gave up 8 bases and J gave up 7 bases, with 16 bases separating them. This CDR3 spans 13 amino acids. Germline V lookup: CDR1 MNHNY, CDR2 SVGAGI (reference sequence). The chain's CDR3 is CASGEVAHNTQYF. The CDR3 DNA sequence: TGTGCCAGCGGGGAGGTAGCCCACAATACGCAGTATTTT.

This clone occurred once. The chain uses TRBV6-6 and TRBJ1-2; D is possibly TRBD1 (5 bases). The germline V gene encodes CDR1 MNHNY and CDR2 SVGAGI (reference sequence). V lost 6 bases and J lost 6, with 14 bases in between. This CDR3 spans 13 amino acids. The CDR3 is CASSPTGDHGYTF. In DNA, the CDR3 is TGTGCCAGCAGCCCCACGGGGGACCATGGCTACACCTTC.

The chain recombines TRBV27 with TRBJ2-7, with 7 bases identical to TRBD2. The CDR3 totals 15 residues. Losses at the gene ends were 3 bases for V and 2 bases for J; bases not matched to a gene: 7. Germline V gives CDR1 MNHEY, CDR2 SMNVEV (reference sequence). The CDR3 reads CASSLSPGGTYEQYF. The DNA of the CDR3 is TGTGCCAGCAGTTTGTCTCCCGGGGGGACCTACGAGCAGTACTTC.

J is TRBJ1-6 and V is TRBV9, with D possibly being TRBD1 (5 bases). The CDR3 runs 14 residues. Per germline, CDR1 SGDLS and CDR2 YYNGEE. Trimming removed 0 bases at V and 7 bases at J, with 8 bases between. The CDR3 DNA sequence: TGTGCCAGCAGCGTAGAAGGGGTAAATTCACCCCTCCACTTT. Translated, it gives CASSVEGVNSPLHF.

V and J are TRBV19 and TRBJ1-2; 9 positions match TRBD1. J gave up 2 bases and V 5 bases, and 3 bases lay outside the gene matches. This CDR3 comprises 14 residues. Germline CDR1 reads LNHDA; CDR2 reads SQIVND (reference sequence). The CDR3 DNA reads TGTGCCAGTAGTCCCGGACAGGGGAACTATGGCTACACCTTC. Translated, it gives CASSPGQGNYGYTF. The full variable domain, in which reference TRBV19 and TRBJ1-2 provide the parts outside the CDR3, is DGGITQSPKYLFRKEGQNVTLSCEQNLNHDAMYWYRQDPGQGLRLIYYSQIVNDFQKGDIAEGYSVSREKKESFPLTVTSAQKNPTAFYLCASSPGQGNYGYTFGSGTRLTVV.

The chain has TRBV7-3 and TRBJ1-1; D gene unclear. Germline V lookup: CDR1 SGHTA, CDR2 FQGTGA. The CDR3 runs 13 residues. With 2 bases removed from V and 3 bases from J, the gap between germline ends came to 7 bases. CDR3 bases: TGTGCCAGCAGCTTACAAGAGGACACTGAAGCTTTCTTT. Translation gives CASSLQEDTEAFF.

The chain carries TRBV5-1 and TRBJ1-1; TRBD1 matches 10 bases. CDR3 length: 16 residues. CDR1 is SGHRS, CDR2 YFSETQ, per germline. With V trimmed by 4 bases and J by 0 bases, 6 bases remained unmatched. The DNA of the CDR3 is TGCGCCAGCAGCGTAGGGACAGGGGCGATGAACACTGAAGCTTTCTTT. It is translated as CASSVGTGAMNTEAFF.

This chain joins TRBV2 and TRBJ2-5; 8 bases align to TRBD1. The CDR3 consists of 15 residues. With 4 bases clipped from V and 1 base from J, the junction kept 5 bases outside the gene matches. The V gene's germline CDR1 is SNHLY and CDR2 FYNNEI. In DNA, the CDR3 is TGTGCCAGCAGTGTAAGGACAGGGCGCCAAGAGACCCAGTACTTC. Its translation: CASSVRTGRQETQYF.